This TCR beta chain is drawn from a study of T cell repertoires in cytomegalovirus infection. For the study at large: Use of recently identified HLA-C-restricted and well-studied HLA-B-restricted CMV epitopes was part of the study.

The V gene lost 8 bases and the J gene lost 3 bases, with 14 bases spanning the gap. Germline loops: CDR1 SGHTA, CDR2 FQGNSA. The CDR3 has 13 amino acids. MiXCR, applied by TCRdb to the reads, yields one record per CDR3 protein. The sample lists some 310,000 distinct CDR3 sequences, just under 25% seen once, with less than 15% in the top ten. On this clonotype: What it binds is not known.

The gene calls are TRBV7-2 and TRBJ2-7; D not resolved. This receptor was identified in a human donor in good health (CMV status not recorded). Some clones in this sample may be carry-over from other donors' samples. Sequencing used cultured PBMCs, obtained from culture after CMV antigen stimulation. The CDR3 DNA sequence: TGTGCCAGCCAATTCGACCCAATCTACGAGCAGTACTTC. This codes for CASQFDPIYEQYF.